What follows is one TCR beta chain and its context. Its antigen is not yet known. No much larger clone exists at a distance of one base, and base qualities are not known. Explained via the paper, the treatment or condition label denotes: allogeneic hematopoietic cell transplantation with graft depleted of TCRalphabeta T cells and CD19 B cells. The transplant recipients were children given TCRalphabeta/CD19-depleted allogeneic hematopoietic cell grafts. Including cysteine and phenylalanine, the CDR3 has 14 amino acids. Of the read, only the CDR3 DNA is kept; its 42 bases are in frame from base 1. Unmatched junction bases come to 9, with V trimmed by 6 bases and J by 6 bases. This specimen belongs to a study of T-cell reconstitution after alpha-beta-depleted transplantation in children (dated by TCRdb to the mid-2010s). Turning to the overall study: The study quantitatively tracked T-cell immune reconstitution after TCRalphabeta/CD19-depleted allogeneic hematopoietic cell transplantation in children using TCR repertoire profiling.

Libraries came from PCR. The reads were generated on an Illumina HiSeq 2500. Molecular barcoding was employed in the preparation of TCR libraries, with unique molecular identifiers being used to normalize TCRbeta repertoire quantification. TCRdb reprocessing: public reads trimmed at Q25 with fastp, clones called with MiXCR, in-frame beta chains kept. Rows are unified per CDR3 protein, each entry keeping the most common DNA and genes. Within this sample are about 400,000 distinct CDR3 sequences, with around 15% of them counted one time only. The ten largest account for roughly 27% of the sample. The investigation overall reported the following: Over the following months the frequencies of hyperexpanded clones went down, and after one year T-cell counts and TCRbeta diversity were mostly credited to newly produced T cells. About two months after transplant, the apparently early recovery of alphabetaT-cell counts reportedly depended on just several hundred clones that had expanded rapidly and came from non-depleted graft cells. In some patients, the high TCRbeta diversity seen at day 60 was put down to recipient T cells and intrathymic progenitors that had survived conditioning.

Sequenced material: PBMCs, mostly from graft donor cells, taken 360 days after TCRalphabeta/CD19-depleted stem cell transplant. This TCR derives from a boy younger than two who had a stem cell transplant for Wiskott-Aldrich syndrome, so the T cells may come from the graft donor. The rearranged chain carries TRBV12-3 or TRBV12-4 and TRBJ2-3; the central 7 bases match TRBD1. This receptor carries the CDR3 CASSPAPRGDTQYF. The nucleotide sequence reads as follows: TGTGCCAGCAGCCCGGCGCCCAGGGGGGATACGCAGTATTTT.